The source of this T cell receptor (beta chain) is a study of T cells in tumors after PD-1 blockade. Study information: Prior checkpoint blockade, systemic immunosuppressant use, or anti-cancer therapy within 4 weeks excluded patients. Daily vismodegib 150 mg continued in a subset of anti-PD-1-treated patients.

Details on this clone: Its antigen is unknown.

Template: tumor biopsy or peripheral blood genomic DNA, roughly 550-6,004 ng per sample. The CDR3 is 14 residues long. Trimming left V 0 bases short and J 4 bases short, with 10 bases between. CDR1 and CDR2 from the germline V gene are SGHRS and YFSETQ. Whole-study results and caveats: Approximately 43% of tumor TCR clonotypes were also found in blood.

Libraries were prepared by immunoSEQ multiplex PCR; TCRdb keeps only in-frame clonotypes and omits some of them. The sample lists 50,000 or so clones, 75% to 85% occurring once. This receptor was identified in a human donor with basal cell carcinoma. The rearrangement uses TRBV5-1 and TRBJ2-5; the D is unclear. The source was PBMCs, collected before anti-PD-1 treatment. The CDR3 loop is CASSLAVWAETQYF. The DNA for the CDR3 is TGCGCCAGCAGCTTGGCAGTGTGGGCAGAGACCCAGTACTTC.